This entry features one T cell receptor (beta chain) sequence. Its antigen is unidentified. These data belong to a study of siplizumab effects on memory and regulatory T cells. General observations from the study: In siplizumab conditions, mappable alloreactive CD4+ clones averaged roughly 64% Treg-derived, against around 30% in controls. Roughly 75-95% of proliferating CD4+ or CD8+ clones lacked a naive or memory phenotype that could be assigned. Fewer alloreactive sequences mapped to unstimulated CD4+ memory cells under siplizumab.

Clones were read by immunoSEQ multiplex PCR, and TCRdb kept only the in-frame ones, dropping some. Of some 110,000 clones listed, 93% are singletons. CDR3 length: 12 amino acids. V lost 4 bases, J lost 9 bases, and 10 bases lay in between. CDR1 and CDR2 (germline): SEHNR, FQNEAQ (reference sequence). Sequenced sample: Tregs sorted from blood. The chain carries TRBV7-9 and TRBJ1-5, with D tentatively TRBD1 (5 bases). The TCR comes from a human donor in good health. The CDR3 spells CASSWTGGPQHF. The CDR3 DNA follows: TGTGCCAGCAGCTGGACTGGGGGGCCCCAGCATTTT.